What follows describes a single TCR beta chain. The antigen remains undetermined. This record comes from a study of cytomegalovirus exposure and HLA in healthy donors. Study-wide results and limits: An apparent linkage of common viral pathogens to several of the most significant clusters emerged in a later analysis.

The germline V gene has CDR1 LNHDA and CDR2 SQIVND (reference sequence). Trimming cost V 3 bases and J 3 bases, with 12 bases left between them. The CDR3 has 15 residues. Amplification used 60 Vbeta primers and 13 Jbeta primers. How the authors handled the data: An analysis that came later counted approximately 76 million unique TCR beta chains, approximately 9.9 million shared. Data came from immunoSEQ multiplex PCR; TCRdb stores just in-frame clones and leaves some out. The V and J calls and the clone size are those of that table, but D and trimming were determined from the DNA. Of some 270,000 clones in the sample, 75% to 90% were seen once. Donors sampled were nominally healthy, though unrecorded immune exposures were likely.

The genes are TRBV19 and TRBJ2-1; D is undetermined. The specimen sequenced was PBMCs. The TCR was taken from a girl aged 2 to 10 in good health and CMV-seronegative. The CDR3 DNA sequence: TGTGCCAGTAGTATCGAAGCGCTAGGCTACAATGAGCAGTTCTTC. Its translation is CASSIEALGYNEQFF.